This TCR beta chain came from a study of T cell responses to AZD1222 COVID-19 vaccine. Study-wide results and limits: Donors were largely white British and mainly female; clonal diversity was possibly underestimated.

Measured with immunoSEQ multiplex PCR; TCRdb has only the in-frame clones, and not every one. The sample has 95,000 to 150,000 clones, 90% seen once. To note about this clone: The antigen is unknown.

This CDR3 is 13 amino acids long. Trimming took 1 base from V and 10 from J, leaving 13 bases between them. The germline gives CDR1 MNHEY, CDR2 SMNVEV (reference sequence). This sequence joins TRBV27 and TRBJ1-1; the D is unclear. The specimen was peripheral blood, collected on day 0 of MenACWY control vaccination. This receptor was taken from an adult in good health. The CDR3 loop is CASSLFPGSGAFF. CDR3 nucleotides: TGTGCCAGCAGTTTATTTCCGGGGAGCGGAGCTTTCTTT.